The rows below give T cell receptor beta chains drawn from one sample of a study of cytomegalovirus exposure and HLA in healthy donors. Produced via immunoSEQ multiplex PCR; TCRdb's table is partial and in-frame only. The table has approximately 100,000 clones, around a tenth seen once; the top ten hold 5.1%. Sequenced: PBMCs. The receptors here all came from a man between 50 and 59 years old in good health and CMV-seropositive. CDR3s include the opening cysteine and the closing phenylalanine or tryptophan. D genes are given only for firm matches. Clone size is not always given. Where it is, it says once, few, many or a class for expanded clones.

size,D,V,J,DNA,CDR3
-,-,TRBV7-9,TRBJ2-1,TGTGCCAGCAGCTTAGGCGGGCAATCCTACAATGAGCAGTTCTTC,CASSLGGQSYNEQFF
-,TRBD1,TRBV29-1,TRBJ2-1,TGCAGCGTCGACGGACAGGGGAGCTACAATGAGCAGTTCTTC,CSVDGQGSYNEQFF
few,-,TRBV21-1,TRBJ2-7,TGTGCCAGCAGCGATCCACCCGGGGACGAGCAGTACTTC,CASSDPPGDEQYF
few,-,TRBV28,TRBJ2-5,TGTGCCAGCAGCCCTGCTAGTGAGACCCAGTACTTC,CASSPASETQYF
-,-,TRBV4-1,TRBJ2-2,TGCGCCAGCAGCCAAGAACCAGTAGCCACCGGGGAGCTGTTTTTT,CASSQEPVATGELFF
few,-,TRBV29-1,TRBJ2-7,TGCAGCGTTACTAGGGGGACAACCTCCTACGAGCAGTACTTC,CSVTRGTTSYEQYF
few,-,TRBV27,TRBJ1-2,TGTGCCAGCAGTCGGCAAGGCGGGGGCGACGGCTACACCTTC,CASSRQGGGDGYTF
few,-,TRBV5-1,TRBJ2-1,TGCGCCAGCAGCTCCACAGGTTCCTACTACAATGAGCAGTTCTTC,CASSSTGSYYNEQFF
few,TRBD1,TRBV10-2,TRBJ1-6,TGCGCCAGCAGTGAGTCGAAAGCCGGGACAGGGAATTCACCCCTCCACTTT,CASSESKAGTGNSPLHF
-,TRBD1,TRBV5-1,TRBJ1-4,TGTGCCAGCAGCTTCGCAGGGGGAAATGAAAAACTGTTTTTT,CASSFAGGNEKLFF
-,-,TRBV7-9,TRBJ1-1,TGTGCCAGCAGCTTAGCCGGGTTTGAAGCTTTCTTT,CASSLAGFEAFF
-,-,TRBV15,TRBJ2-1,TGTGCCACCAGCAGATTCGGACAGTACAATGAGCAGTTCTTC,CATSRFGQYNEQFF
few,-,TRBV21-1,TRBJ1-4,TGTGCCAGCAGCAAACGGACAGGGAATCGGGAAAAACTGTTTTTT,CASSKRTGNREKLFF
-,-,TRBV7-9,TRBJ2-1,TGTGCCAGCGGAAGAGAAGCGGGGTTCTTC,CASGREAGFF
-,TRBD2,TRBV11-2,TRBJ2-1,TGTGCCAGCAGCCTTCGGGAGGGTAGCATCTACAATGAGCAGTTCTTC,CASSLREGSIYNEQFF
few,TRBD2,TRBV7-3,TRBJ2-5,TGTGCCAGCAGCTTAAGCGGACTCGGGGGGGAGGAGACCCAGTACTTC,CASSLSGLGGEETQYF
few,-,TRBV11-3,TRBJ1-1,TGTGCCAGCAGCTCAGACAGCCGGGGTGAAGCTTTCTTT,CASSSDSRGEAFF
-,-,TRBV18,TRBJ2-4,TGTGCCAGCTCACCAAAGGTATACTTACAGGGTGAGGAGAACATTCAGTACTTC,CASSPKVYLQGEENIQYF
-,-,TRBV5-4,TRBJ1-1,TGTGCCAGCAGCCCGGTGGCGGCTAGCAAAAACACTGAAGCTTTCTTT,CASSPVAASKNTEAFF
-,-,TRBV5-1,TRBJ2-2,TGCGCCAGCAGCTTGGTGGGGGCCACCGGGGAGCTGTTTTTT,CASSLVGATGELFF